This T cell receptor (beta chain) comes out of a study of Graves' ophthalmopathy and Graves' hyperthyroidism (dated by TCRdb to 2016 to 2018). In the study overall: Hyperthyroidism was considered stable if no progression to ophthalmopathy occurred within 18 months of follow-up. For independent validation, a separate cohort was made up of 18 hyperthyroidism patients plus 17 patients who later progressed from hyperthyroidism to ophthalmopathy. In total, some 140 blood samples were TCR-sequenced: 40 to 45 ophthalmopathy, some 80 hyperthyroidism and approximately 17 hyperthyroidism-to-ophthalmopathy patients. TCR beta repertoire signatures were used to distinguish Graves' ophthalmopathy from Graves' hyperthyroidism and to predict progression to ophthalmopathy. After sampling, hyperthyroidism patients received methimazole starting at 30 mg daily, and ophthalmopathy patients received high-dose intravenous methylprednisolone. To explore V-J signatures distinguishing ophthalmopathy from hyperthyroidism, a discovery set of about a hundred patients (around 44 ophthalmopathy, 57 stable hyperthyroidism) was enrolled. In five or six hyperthyroidism patients, the T-cell repertoire of thyroid tissue was compared with the T-cell repertoire of blood. The research as a whole found: Most of the expanded thyroid clonotypes with a frequency above 0.001 were also detected in blood, and it was suggested that the thyroid immune response may be reflected by blood repertoires. The 13-signature model separated ophthalmopathy from stable hyperthyroidism with 85% to 90% sensitivity and around 81% specificity in cross-validation, and 80%/75% in the test set. In validation, the model predicted ophthalmopathy progression with roughly 68% sensitivity and about 77% specificity; 12 predicted patients were CT-confirmed with GO in a median of about 7.1 months. Sample size was not predetermined statistically, and investigators were not blinded to group allocation.

TCR beta CDR3 regions were amplified from RNA transcripts for repertoire sequencing. HTBI primers and the Qiagen OneStep RT-PCR kit were used in a first-round RT-PCR, which was followed by a second-round multiplex PCR, size selection and purification. Sequencing of the libraries was carried out on an Illumina HiSeq2000 in paired-end mode with 100 bp reads. In the original analysis: Reads were processed with SOAPnuke, discarding reads with adapters, uncalled bases, mean Phred below 15, or no exact constant-primer or identifier match. COPE v1.2.5 was used to merge high-quality paired reads. Each unique nucleotide sequence was defined as a clonotype, and clonotypes were aligned to IMGT TRB V, D and J references with MiTCR v1.1. Only V-J combinations with frequency above 0.0001 were analysed, covering approximately 99% of repertoires. A TCR clonal expansion and chaos score per V-J combination was defined as the ratio of F50 clonal expansion to chaos observed in the TCRdist matrix. Welch's t-statistics and random forest were used to reduce the features to roughly 14 V-J combinations, which were then used as input to a naive Bayes classifier. The Morisita-Horn index was used to measure how similar the thyroid and blood repertoires were. The raw public data were reprocessed by TCRdb itself: fastp quality trimming at Q25, MiXCR clonotype calling, in-frame beta chains only. Merged by CDR3 protein, the rows form single entries marked with the most common genes and DNA. The V and J calls come from TCRdb's annotation, not from the publication. The sample profile shows a few hundred thousand distinct CDR3 sequences; about two fifths of them were found once. The top ten clonotypes cover over 3.5% of the sample.

Patients with hyperthyroidism were aged 18 to 65 years, had been newly diagnosed, and had a disease duration of less than 2 months. Patients with other autoimmune diseases, uncontrolled infections, pregnancy or lactation were excluded from the study. Clinical symptoms, serum thyroxine, TRAb, thyroid ultrasound and orbital computed tomography were used for diagnosis. Total RNA was extracted with Trizol reagent and quality-checked on an Agilent 2100 Bioanalyzer. This clonotype came up many times. Its antigen is still unknown. There are no base qualities to consult, and no much larger clone falls within one base. Sequencing was performed on peripheral blood or thyroid tissue (not recorded which). The receptor was derived from an adult man with Graves' hyperthyroidism.

The DNA sequence reads TGTGCCAGCAGCCATCACAGGGGCCCCTACTCACAAGAGACCCAGTACTTC. Its amino acids are CASSHHRGPYSQETQYF. The V and J segments used are TRBV7-2 and TRBJ2-5, with TRBD1 matching 7 junction bases. V and J are trimmed by 5 bases and 2 bases, and the gene matches miss 14 bases of the junction. Based on the germline V gene, the CDR1 and CDR2 sequences are SGHTA and FQGNSA. The CDR3 holds 17 amino acids from the cysteine to the phenylalanine. CDR3 DNA only is kept here, 51 bases in frame from base 1. Reference TRBV7-2 and TRBJ2-5 proteins supply the regions before and after the CDR3; the full variable domain is: GAGVSQSPSNKVTEKGKDVELRCDPISGHTALYWYRQSLGQGLEFLIYFQGNSAPDKSGLPSDRFSAERTGGSVSTLTIQRTQQEDSAVYLCASSHHRGPYSQETQYFGPGTRLLVL.